One and the same sample provided the 17 T cell receptor beta chains below, sequenced in a study of Ad26.COV2.S vaccination and SARS-CoV-2 variants. Assay used: immunoSEQ multiplex PCR; TCRdb lists only in-frame clones, some missing. The sample gives roughly 350,000 clones, roughly 87% of which show up once; around 3.5% is in the top ten. Treatment reported: some 20 received Ad26.COV2.S at low or high dose, single or two shots; roughly five received placebo; per-sample allocation not given. Sampling was done on day 63 after the first vaccine or placebo injection. Material: peripheral blood, obtained in a trial of Ad26.COV2.S vaccine versus placebo. These receptors came from a person between 18 and 60 years old who received the Ad26.COV2.S COVID-19 vaccine or a placebo.

The CDR3 DNA reads as TGTGCCAGCAGCTATAGGGGGCGGACAGTCTCCTACGAGCAGTACTTC. It yields the protein CASSYRGRTVSYEQYF. This chain uses TRBV11-2 with TRBJ2-7; 7 bases agree with TRBD1. CDR3 size: 16 residues. Germline CDR1 SGHAT, CDR2 FQNNGV. The junction had 9 bases not matched to a gene; V was cut back by 4 bases and J by 0 bases.

As concerns this clone: Other DNA sequences from this sample encode an identical CDR3 as well. J is TRBJ2-3 and V is TRBV9; D unresolved. From germline, CDR1 is SGDLS and CDR2 YYNGEE. The V and J ends lost 0 bases and 0 bases respectively, with 8 bases between them. The CDR3 runs to 15 residues. The CDR3, as DNA: TGTGCCAGCAGCGTAGAGGGAAGAAGCACAGATACGCAGTATTTT. It yields the protein CASSVEGRSTDTQYF.

The V call is TRBV5-1, the J call TRBJ2-3; TRBD1 is a possible D gene (6 bases). The CDR3 has 14 amino acids. Germline lookup yields CDR1 SGHRS and CDR2 YFSETQ. Trimming cost V 3 bases and J 0 bases, with 8 bases left between them. CDR3 region: CASSSGTSTDTQYF. In DNA form, the CDR3 reads TGCGCCAGCAGCTCCGGGACAAGCACAGATACGCAGTATTTT.

The rearrangement joins TRBV18 to TRBJ2-7; 7 nucleotides align to TRBD1. Germline-derived CDR1 and CDR2 are KGHSH and LQKENI. The CDR3 covers 17 residues. Trimming at V came to 6 bases and at J to 3 bases, leaving 17 bases not matched to a gene. CDR3 DNA sequence: TGTGCCAGCTCCCGCCAATCGTTGAGACAGGGATACTACGAGCAGTACTTC. As protein: CASSRQSLRQGYYEQYF.

The count of this clone is one. The V call is TRBV6-2 or TRBV6-3, the J call TRBJ2-7; 7 bases are shared with TRBD1. With V trimmed by 2 bases and J by 2 bases, 3 bases remained unmatched. CDR3 length equals 14 residues. Germline V CDR1 and CDR2: MNHEY, SVGEGT. The CDR3 DNA is TGTGCCAGCAGTTACGGACAGGCTACCTACGAGCAGTACTTC. It translates to CASSYGQATYEQYF.

Only a few counts were recorded for this clone. The V and J genes are TRBV20-1 and TRBJ1-3; D unresolved. The CDR3 loop spans 15 amino acids. Germline values: CDR1 DFQATT, CDR2 SNEGSKA (reference sequence). The V gene lost 4 bases and the J gene lost 0 bases, with 13 bases spanning the gap. The CDR3 DNA follows: TGCAGTGCTATTGAGGACCCTCACTCTGGAAACACCATATATTTT. Its protein is CSAIEDPHSGNTIYF.

This rearrangement joins TRBV3-1 (or the pseudogene TRBV3-2) to TRBJ2-7; D may be TRBD1 (6 bases). CDR1 is LGHDT, CDR2 YNNKEL, per germline (reference sequence). CDR3 length: 13 amino acids. V lost 4 bases to trimming and J lost 2 bases, with 9 bases between them. The CDR3 region is CASSPGQPYEQYF. CDR3 bases: TGTGCCAGCAGCCCGGGACAACCCTACGAGCAGTACTTC.

This clone has a single count. The chain has TRBV27 and TRBJ2-7, with a possible D match to TRBD1 (6 bases). Trimming shortened V by 6 bases and J by 0 bases, and 12 bases separated the two germline ends. Germline-derived CDR1 and CDR2 are MNHEY and SMNVEV (reference sequence). CDR3 length equals 14 residues. CDR3 in amino acids: CASRTQGGSYEQYF. In DNA form, the CDR3 reads TGTGCCAGCAGGACCCAAGGGGGCTCCTACGAGCAGTACTTC.

This clone occurred once. This rearrangement joins TRBV3-1 (or the pseudogene TRBV3-2) to TRBJ2-1; either TRBD1 or TRBD2 may supply D (5 bases each). CDR1 is LGHDT and CDR2 is YNNKEL in the germline V gene (reference sequence). Trimming took 4 bases from V and 6 from J, leaving 13 bases between them. The CDR3 extends over 14 amino acids. The CDR3 DNA follows: TGTGCCAGCAGCCTATCCGGGACCACCAATGAGCAGTTCTTC. Translated, it gives CASSLSGTTNEQFF.

Only one count was recorded for this clone. V and J are TRBV6-6 and TRBJ1-6, with a weak D call TRBD1 (5 bases). This CDR3 comprises 15 residues. From germline, CDR1 is MNHNY and CDR2 SVGAGI (reference sequence). Trimming pared 2 bases from V and 10 bases from J, leaving 15 bases between. The CDR3 region is CASSYLSRDPSPLHF. CDR3 coding DNA: TGTGCCAGCAGTTACCTTAGTAGGGACCCATCACCCCTCCACTTT.

This chain connects TRBV6-5 to TRBJ2-7; the D is unclear. Trimming shortened V by 2 bases and J by 2 bases, and 7 bases separated the two germline ends. Per the germline V gene, CDR1 is MNHEY and CDR2 is SVGAGI. The CDR3 extends over 13 amino acids. CDR3 sequence (DNA): TGTGCCAGCAGTTACCGCAGCACCTACGAGCAGTACTTC. Its translation: CASSYRSTYEQYF.

The genes are TRBV18 and TRBJ1-4; D gene unclear. Trimming took 8 bases from V and 5 from J, leaving 15 bases between them. Per the germline V gene, CDR1 is KGHSH and CDR2 is LQKENI. This CDR3 has 14 amino acids. The CDR3 loop is CASHPSGLNEKLFF. The CDR3 region has the DNA TGTGCCAGCCACCCTTCGGGTTTGAATGAAAAACTGTTTTTT.

The V call is TRBV15, the J call TRBJ2-3; D unclear. V lost 0 bases, J lost 2 bases, and 9 bases lay in between. The CDR3 consists of 15 residues. CDR1 is LNHNV, CDR2 YYDKDF, per germline (reference sequence). CDR3 loop: CATSRDPGYTDTQYF. CDR3 DNA: TGTGCCACCAGCAGAGATCCCGGTTACACAGATACGCAGTATTTT.

The rearrangement links TRBV30 to TRBJ1-6; perhaps TRBD1 as D (5 bases). The CDR3 sequence is 15 residues long. From germline, CDR1 is GTSNPN and CDR2 SVGIG (reference sequence). The V end lost 2 bases, the J end lost 7 bases, and 15 bases lay between the germline ends. The CDR3 coding sequence is TGTGCCTGGAGTCTGCCCCAGGGTCGGAATTCACCCCTCCACTTT. Amino acid sequence: CAWSLPQGRNSPLHF.

V is TRBV7-9 and J is TRBJ2-1; no clear D gene. CDR1 SEHNR and CDR2 FQNEAQ come from the germline V gene (reference sequence). CDR3 length: 13 residues. Trimming stripped 5 bases from V and 6 bases from J, with 11 bases between. CDR3 nucleotides: TGTGCCAGCAGCCCTACACCCCTCAATGAGCAGTTCTTC. It yields the protein CASSPTPLNEQFF.

This clone was found once. Other DNA sequences in the sample encode the same CDR3. The chain joins TRBV12-3 or TRBV12-4 to TRBJ2-5; D unresolved. CDR3 length equals 12 residues. Trimming removed 6 bases from V and 2 bases from J, with 7 bases in between. The CDR3 sequence: CASSLIQETQYF. The CDR3 DNA is TGTGCCAGCAGCCTGATTCAAGAGACCCAGTACTTC.

The CDR3 nucleotides are TGTGCCAGCAGCCTCCTAGGTTCACCCCTCCACTTT. This encodes CASSLLGSPLHF. V usage is TRBV5-6 and J usage is TRBJ1-6, with D uncertain. Per germline, CDR1 SGHDT and CDR2 YYEEEE. Trimming stripped 4 bases from V and 9 bases from J, with 8 bases between. The CDR3 is 12 residues long.